A selection of T cell receptor beta chains follows, all from one sample in a study of blood T cell repertoires in COVID-19. Here immunoSEQ multiplex PCR was the method, and the copy in TCRdb shows in-frame clones only, minus some. The repertoire has 250,000 to 300,000 clones, around 92% of them found once; the top ten carry around 10%. Sequencing used peripheral blood. The receptors were sampled from a woman aged 30 to 39 with COVID-19, enrolled during active disease. CDR3s include the opening cysteine and the closing phenylalanine or tryptophan. Each record gives: CDR3 protein, CDR3 DNA, clone size, D gene, V gene, J gene. D genes are given only for firm matches. Clone size is stated in some rows and not others, as once, few, many or a class when expanded.

CDR3: CASSKNGRGTSEETQYF; DNA: TGTGCCAGCAGCAAGAACGGGAGGGGGACTAGCGAAGAGACCCAGTACTTC; size: NA; D: NA; V: TRBV21-1; J: TRBJ2-5
CDR3: CASSLVSRTDMNTEAFF; DNA: TGTGCCAGCAGCTTAGTTTCGAGGACGGACATGAACACTGAAGCTTTCTTT; size: NA; D: NA; V: TRBV7-8; J: TRBJ1-1
CDR3: CAVRSGTGVSYEQYF; DNA: TGTGCCGTTCGGTCCGGGACAGGGGTCTCCTACGAGCAGTACTTC; size: NA; D: TRBD1; V: TRBV6-5; J: TRBJ2-7
CDR3: CASSQDGKGMNTEAFF; DNA: TGTGCCAGCAGCCAAGATGGCAAGGGGATGAACACTGAAGCTTTCTTT; size: NA; D: NA; V: TRBV3-1/TRBV3-2; J: TRBJ1-1
CDR3: CASSQTQAGQNQPQHF; DNA: TGTGCCAGCAGCCAAACCCAGGCAGGCCAAAATCAGCCCCAGCATTTT; size: NA; D: NA; V: TRBV7-6; J: TRBJ1-5
CDR3: CASSFKGGDTQYF; DNA: TGTGCCAGCAGTTTTAAGGGAGGGGATACGCAGTATTTT; size: NA; D: TRBD2; V: TRBV12-3/TRBV12-4; J: TRBJ2-3
CDR3: CASSPGTSGLSSYEQYF; DNA: TGTGCCAGCAGCCCAGGGACTAGCGGGCTGAGCTCCTACGAGCAGTACTTC; size: NA; D: TRBD2; V: TRBV7-9; J: TRBJ2-7
CDR3: CASRGPQGAYTEAFF; DNA: TGTGCCAGCAGGGGGCCACAGGGGGCTTACACTGAAGCTTTCTTT; size: NA; D: TRBD1; V: TRBV6-4; J: TRBJ1-1
CDR3: CASSQDRDSEAFF; DNA: TGTGCCAGCAGCCAAGATAGGGACAGTGAAGCTTTCTTT; size: NA; D: TRBD1; V: TRBV3-1/TRBV3-2; J: TRBJ1-1
CDR3: CASSLGASSNSPLHF; DNA: TGTGCCAGCTCCCTGGGGGCATCCTCAAATTCACCCCTCCACTTT; size: NA; D: NA; V: TRBV18; J: TRBJ1-6
CDR3: CASSDFQARAFF; DNA: TGTGCCAGCAGTGATTTTCAAGCTAGAGCTTTCTTT; size: NA; D: NA; V: TRBV6-1; J: TRBJ1-1
CDR3: CAWSTQSPLHF; DNA: TGTGCCTGGAGTACGCAGTCACCCCTCCACTTT; size: once; D: NA; V: TRBV30; J: TRBJ1-6
CDR3: CASSPQGGSNQPQHF; DNA: TGTGCCAGCTCACCCCAGGGGGGTAGCAATCAGCCCCAGCATTTT; size: NA; D: TRBD1; V: TRBV18; J: TRBJ1-5
CDR3: CASSTGTGGMNTEAFF; DNA: TGTGCCAGTAGTACAGGGACAGGGGGGATGAACACTGAAGCTTTCTTT; size: NA; D: TRBD1; V: TRBV19; J: TRBJ1-1
CDR3: CASSPGSGGKGNSPLHF; DNA: TGTGCCAGCTCACCGGGCTCAGGGGGCAAAGGAAATTCACCCCTCCACTTT; size: NA; D: TRBD1; V: TRBV18; J: TRBJ1-6
CDR3: CASSDPGEGDEQYF; DNA: TGTGCCAGCAGTGACCCCGGGGAGGGCGACGAGCAGTACTTC; size: NA; D: TRBD2; V: TRBV6-1; J: TRBJ2-7
CDR3: CASSRDSTRSGNTIYF; DNA: TGTGCCAGCTCACGCGACTCGACTCGCTCTGGAAACACCATATATTTT; size: NA; D: NA; V: TRBV18; J: TRBJ1-3
CDR3: CASSPKDRGAPYEQYF; DNA: TGTGCCAGCAGCCCAAAGGACAGGGGCGCACCCTACGAGCAGTACTTC; size: NA; D: TRBD1; V: TRBV9; J: TRBJ2-7
CDR3: CASSRLAFGETQYF; DNA: TGTGCCAGCAGTCGACTAGCGTTCGGAGAGACCCAGTACTTC; size: once; D: TRBD2; V: TRBV2; J: TRBJ2-5
CDR3: CASTRAGAADTQYF; DNA: TGTGCCAGCACGCGGGCGGGGGCCGCAGATACGCAGTATTTT; size: NA; D: NA; V: TRBV6-5; J: TRBJ2-3
CDR3: CASSPRGPGSGNTIYF; DNA: TGTGCCAGCAGCCCCAGGGGGCCGGGGTCTGGAAACACCATATATTTT; size: NA; D: TRBD1; V: TRBV5-4; J: TRBJ1-3
CDR3: CASSWDRDSTDTQYF; DNA: TGTGCCAGCAGTTGGGACAGGGACAGCACAGATACGCAGTATTTT; size: NA; D: TRBD1; V: TRBV6-2/TRBV6-3; J: TRBJ2-3
CDR3: CASTHLDTFNEQFF; DNA: TGTGCCAGCACCCACCTCGACACGTTCAATGAGCAGTTCTTC; size: few; D: NA; V: TRBV27; J: TRBJ2-1
CDR3: CASSSPDTYGYTF; DNA: TGTGCCAGCAGTTCTCCGGACACGTATGGCTACACCTTC; size: NA; D: NA; V: TRBV12-3/TRBV12-4; J: TRBJ1-2
CDR3: CASSGGRSYGYTF; DNA: TGTGCCAGCTCGGGAGGCCGGAGCTATGGCTACACCTTC; size: NA; D: NA; V: TRBV28; J: TRBJ1-2
CDR3: CASSLELVRILNTGELFF; DNA: TGTGCCAGCAGCTTAGAATTGGTGAGGATTCTCAACACCGGGGAGCTGTTTTTT; size: many; D: NA; V: TRBV7-2; J: TRBJ2-2
CDR3: CASSLTGKATEAFF; DNA: TGCGCCAGCAGTCTGACAGGGAAGGCCACTGAAGCTTTCTTT; size: NA; D: TRBD1; V: TRBV10-1; J: TRBJ1-1
CDR3: CAIWGGRYNEQFF; DNA: TGTGCCATCTGGGGGGGCCGATACAATGAGCAGTTCTTC; size: NA; D: NA; V: TRBV10-3; J: TRBJ2-1
CDR3: CASSAYRDRGPGGYTF; DNA: TGCGCCAGCAGCGCGTATCGGGACAGGGGTCCTGGGGGCTACACCTTC; size: NA; D: TRBD1; V: TRBV5-1; J: TRBJ1-2
CDR3: CSASYRTDTTSPLHF; DNA: TGCAGTGCTAGTTACCGGACTGATACAACTTCACCCCTCCACTTT; size: NA; D: NA; V: TRBV20-1; J: TRBJ1-6
CDR3: CASSLQQGWNEQFF; DNA: TGTGCCAGCAGCCTCCAGCAGGGTTGGAATGAGCAGTTCTTC; size: NA; D: NA; V: TRBV3-1/TRBV3-2; J: TRBJ2-1
CDR3: CASSRAWTGNQPQHF; DNA: TGTGCCAGCAGCCGAGCATGGACAGGCAATCAGCCCCAGCATTTT; size: NA; D: NA; V: TRBV5-6; J: TRBJ1-5
CDR3: CASTGLAQTYEQYF; DNA: TGTGCCAGCACGGGACTAGCGCAAACCTACGAGCAGTACTTC; size: NA; D: TRBD2; V: TRBV5-6; J: TRBJ2-7
CDR3: CASSPPQGAYEQYF; DNA: TGCGCCAGCAGCCCGCCGCAGGGCGCCTACGAGCAGTACTTC; size: NA; D: NA; V: TRBV4-1; J: TRBJ2-7
CDR3: CASSLGRGGPETQYF; DNA: TGCGCCAGCAGCTTGGGGCGGGGGGGCCCGGAGACCCAGTACTTC; size: NA; D: TRBD2; V: TRBV5-1; J: TRBJ2-5
CDR3: CASSLGLYGYTF; DNA: TGTGCCAGCAGCTTAGGGCTATATGGCTACACCTTC; size: NA; D: NA; V: TRBV13; J: TRBJ1-2
CDR3: CASSPLVGNTEAFF; DNA: TGTGCCAGCTCACCCTTGGTCGGGAACACTGAAGCTTTCTTT; size: NA; D: NA; V: TRBV18; J: TRBJ1-1
CDR3: CASSLSRGPMNKLFF; DNA: TGCGCCAGCAGCTTGTCGAGGGGGCCAATGAATAAACTGTTTTTT; size: NA; D: TRBD1; V: TRBV5-1; J: TRBJ1-4
CDR3: CASSPDRTRKFF; DNA: TGCGCCAGCAGCCCAGACCGGACTAGGAAGTTCTTC; size: NA; D: TRBD2; V: TRBV4-1; J: TRBJ2-1
CDR3: CALERGTGGEKLFF; DNA: TGTGCCCTGGAAAGGGGGACAGGGGGAGAAAAACTGTTTTTT; size: NA; D: TRBD1; V: TRBV30; J: TRBJ1-4
CDR3: CASSLGLTEAFF; DNA: TGTGCCAGCAGCTTAGGACTGACTGAAGCTTTCTTT; size: NA; D: NA; V: TRBV11-2; J: TRBJ1-1
CDR3: CASGPSLGVTEAFF; DNA: TGTGCTAGTGGTCCCTCGCTGGGCGTCACTGAAGCTTTCTTT; size: NA; D: NA; V: TRBV12-5; J: TRBJ1-1
CDR3: CASSPGQPNYEQYF; DNA: TGCGCCAGCAGCCCGGGACAGCCAAACTACGAGCAGTACTTC; size: NA; D: TRBD1; V: TRBV5-1; J: TRBJ2-7
CDR3: CASSVGLLGEQYF; DNA: TGTGCCAGCAGTGTGGGACTACTTGGCGAGCAGTACTTC; size: NA; D: TRBD2; V: TRBV2; J: TRBJ2-7
CDR3: CASSARSGTATNEKLFF; DNA: TGTGCCAGTAGTGCGAGGTCTGGGACAGCGACTAATGAAAAACTGTTTTTT; size: NA; D: TRBD1; V: TRBV19; J: TRBJ1-4
CDR3: CASSPRRSYEQYF; DNA: TGTGCCAGCAGCCCAAGGCGGTCCTACGAGCAGTACTTC; size: once; D: NA; V: TRBV28; J: TRBJ2-7
CDR3: CASRPLAGGAETQYF; DNA: TGTGCCAGCAGGCCACTAGCGGGGGGGGCTGAGACCCAGTACTTC; size: NA; D: TRBD2; V: TRBV28; J: TRBJ2-5
CDR3: CASSLIIEETQYF; DNA: TGTGCCAGCAGCTTGATTATCGAGGAGACCCAGTACTTC; size: NA; D: NA; V: TRBV5-5; J: TRBJ2-5
CDR3: CASHSGGTGELFF; DNA: TGTGCCAGCCACTCCGGGGGCACCGGGGAGCTGTTTTTT; size: NA; D: NA; V: TRBV12-3/TRBV12-4; J: TRBJ2-2
CDR3: CASSQSAQGYNEQFF; DNA: TGCGCCAGCAGTCAATCGGCGCAGGGATACAATGAGCAGTTCTTC; size: few; D: NA; V: TRBV23-1; J: TRBJ2-1
CDR3: CASRWASTAGSYEQYF; DNA: TGTGCCAGCAGGTGGGCTAGCACGGCAGGATCCTACGAGCAGTACTTC; size: NA; D: NA; V: TRBV28; J: TRBJ2-7
CDR3: CASSYFDSGTDTQYF; DNA: TGTGCCAGCAGTTACTTTGACAGCGGCACAGATACGCAGTATTTT; size: NA; D: NA; V: TRBV6-6; J: TRBJ2-3